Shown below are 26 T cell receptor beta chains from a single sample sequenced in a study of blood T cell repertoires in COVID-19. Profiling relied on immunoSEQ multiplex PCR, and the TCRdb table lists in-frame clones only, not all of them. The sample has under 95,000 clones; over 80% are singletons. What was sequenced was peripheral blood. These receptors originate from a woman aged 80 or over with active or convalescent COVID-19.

The CDR3 protein is CAGETGGLLTGELFF. The CDR3 bases are TGTGCCGGCGAGACAGGGGGCCTTTTGACCGGGGAGCTGTTTTTT. V and J are TRBV6-5 and TRBJ2-2; TRBD1 aligns across 10 bases. This CDR3 comprises 15 residues. The germline CDR1 and CDR2 sequences are MNHEY and SVGAGI. Germline trimming cut 11 bases from V and 5 bases from J; bases unmatched to any gene: 11.

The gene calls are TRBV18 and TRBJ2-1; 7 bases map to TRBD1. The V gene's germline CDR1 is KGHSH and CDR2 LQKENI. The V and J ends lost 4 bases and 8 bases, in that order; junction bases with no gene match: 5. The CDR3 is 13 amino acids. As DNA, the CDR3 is TGTGCCAGCTCACGAAACAGGGGCGATGAGCAGTTCTTC. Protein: CASSRNRGDEQFF.

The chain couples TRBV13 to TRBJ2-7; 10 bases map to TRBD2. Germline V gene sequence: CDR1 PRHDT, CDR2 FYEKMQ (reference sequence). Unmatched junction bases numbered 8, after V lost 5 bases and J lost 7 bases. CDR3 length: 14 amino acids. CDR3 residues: CASSLGLAVREQYF. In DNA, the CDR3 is TGTGCCAGCAGCCTCGGACTAGCGGTGAGAGAGCAGTACTTC.

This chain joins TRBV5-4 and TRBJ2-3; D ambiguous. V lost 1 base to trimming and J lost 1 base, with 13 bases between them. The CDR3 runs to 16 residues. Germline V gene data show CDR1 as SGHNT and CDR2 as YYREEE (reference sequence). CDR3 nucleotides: TGTGCCAGCAGCTTGTCCCTGGGCTGGGGCACAGATACGCAGTATTTT. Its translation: CASSLSLGWGTDTQYF.

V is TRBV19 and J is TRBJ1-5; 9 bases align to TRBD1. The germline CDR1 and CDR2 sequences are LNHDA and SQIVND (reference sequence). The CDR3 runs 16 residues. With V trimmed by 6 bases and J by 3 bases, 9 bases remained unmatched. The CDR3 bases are TGTGCCAGTAGCGCCGGGACAGGGTGGGACAATCAGCCCCAGCATTTT. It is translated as CASSAGTGWDNQPQHF. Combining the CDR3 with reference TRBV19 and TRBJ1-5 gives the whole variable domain DGGITQSPKYLFRKEGQNVTLSCEQNLNHDAMYWYRQDPGQGLRLIYYSQIVNDFQKGDIAEGYSVSREKKESFPLTVTSAQKNPTAFYLCASSAGTGWDNQPQHFGDGTRLSIL.

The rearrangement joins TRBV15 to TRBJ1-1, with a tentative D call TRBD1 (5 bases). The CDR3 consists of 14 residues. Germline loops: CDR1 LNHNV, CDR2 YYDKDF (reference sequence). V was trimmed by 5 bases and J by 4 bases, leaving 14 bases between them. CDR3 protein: CATSAIRQGTEAFF. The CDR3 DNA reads TGTGCCACCAGCGCCATACGCCAGGGCACTGAAGCTTTCTTT.

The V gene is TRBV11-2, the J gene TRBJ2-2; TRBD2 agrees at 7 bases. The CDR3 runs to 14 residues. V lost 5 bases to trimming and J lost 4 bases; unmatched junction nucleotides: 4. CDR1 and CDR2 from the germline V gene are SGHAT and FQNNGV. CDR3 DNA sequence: TGTGCCAGCAGCCGGGACTATACCACCGGGGAGCTGTTTTTT. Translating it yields CASSRDYTTGELFF.

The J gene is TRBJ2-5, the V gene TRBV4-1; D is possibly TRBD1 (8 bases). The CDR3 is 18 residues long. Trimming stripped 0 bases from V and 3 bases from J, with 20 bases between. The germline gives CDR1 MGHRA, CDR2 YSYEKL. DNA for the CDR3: TGCGCCAGCAGCCAAGATAAAGGAACAGGGGGGGATAAAGAGACCCAGTACTTC. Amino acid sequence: CASSQDKGTGGDKETQYF.

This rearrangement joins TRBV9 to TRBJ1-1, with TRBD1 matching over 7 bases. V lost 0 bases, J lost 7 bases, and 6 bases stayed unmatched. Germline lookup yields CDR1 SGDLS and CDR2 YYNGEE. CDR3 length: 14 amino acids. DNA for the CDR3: TGTGCCAGCAGCGTAGCTGACAGGGCTGGTGAAGCTTTCTTT. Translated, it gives CASSVADRAGEAFF.

The CDR3 DNA reads as TGTGCCAGCAGCCCCATTGGGGTCGGGGATCAGCCCCAGCATTTT. It codes for CASSPIGVGDQPQHF. The rearrangement uses TRBV7-9 and TRBJ1-5; D remains ambiguous. Trimming took off 5 bases at V and 5 bases at J, with 16 bases between the two ends. Per germline, CDR1 SEHNR and CDR2 FQNEAQ (reference sequence). This CDR3 spans 15 amino acids.

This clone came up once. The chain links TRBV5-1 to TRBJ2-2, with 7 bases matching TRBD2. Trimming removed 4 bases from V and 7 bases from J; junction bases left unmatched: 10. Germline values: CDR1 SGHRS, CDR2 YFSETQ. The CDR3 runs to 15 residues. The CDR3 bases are TGCGCCAGCAGCGTAGTGGCGGGAGTTGACGGGGAGCTGTTTTTT. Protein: CASSVVAGVDGELFF.

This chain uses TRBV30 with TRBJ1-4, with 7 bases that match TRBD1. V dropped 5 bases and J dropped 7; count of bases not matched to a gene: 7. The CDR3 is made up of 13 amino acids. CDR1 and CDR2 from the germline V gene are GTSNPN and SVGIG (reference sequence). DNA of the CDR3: TGTGCCTGGGGAACAGGGGTGGGTGAAAAACTGTTTTTT. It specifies CAWGTGVGEKLFF.

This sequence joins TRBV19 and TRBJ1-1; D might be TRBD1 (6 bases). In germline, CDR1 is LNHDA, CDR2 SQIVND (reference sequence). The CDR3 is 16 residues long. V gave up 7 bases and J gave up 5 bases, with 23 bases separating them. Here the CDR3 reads CASNFGGIEGKTEAFF. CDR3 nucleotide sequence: TGTGCCAGTAATTTTGGGGGCATCGAGGGTAAGACTGAAGCTTTCTTT.

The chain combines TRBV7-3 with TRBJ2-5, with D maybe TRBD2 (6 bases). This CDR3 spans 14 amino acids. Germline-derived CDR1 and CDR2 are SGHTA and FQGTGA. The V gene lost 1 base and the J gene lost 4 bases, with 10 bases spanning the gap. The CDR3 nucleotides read TGTGCCAGCAGCTTAAATCCAGCGGGAGAGACCCAGTACTTC. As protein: CASSLNPAGETQYF.

The CDR3 region has the DNA TGTGCCAGCAGCCCTTCGGGGCAGGGGGCATCTGGCTACACCTTC. This translates into CASSPSGQGASGYTF. J is TRBJ1-2 and V is TRBV28; TRBD1 matches at 8 bases. The CDR3 sequence is 15 residues long. Germline CDR1 and CDR2: MDHEN and SYDVKM. The V segment lost 6 bases and the J segment 7 bases; nucleotides outside the gene matches: 13.

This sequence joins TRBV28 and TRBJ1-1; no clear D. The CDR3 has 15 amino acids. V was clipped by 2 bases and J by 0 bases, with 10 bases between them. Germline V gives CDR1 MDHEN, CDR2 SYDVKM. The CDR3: CASSLISGMNTEAFF. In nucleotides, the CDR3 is TGTGCCAGCAGTTTAATATCCGGGATGAACACTGAAGCTTTCTTT. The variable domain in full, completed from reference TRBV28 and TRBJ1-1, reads DVKVTQSSRYLVKRTGEKVFLECVQDMDHENMFWYRQDPGLGLRLIYFSYDVKMKEKGDIPEGYSVSREKKERFSLILESASTNQTSMYLCASSLISGMNTEAFFGQGTRLTVV.

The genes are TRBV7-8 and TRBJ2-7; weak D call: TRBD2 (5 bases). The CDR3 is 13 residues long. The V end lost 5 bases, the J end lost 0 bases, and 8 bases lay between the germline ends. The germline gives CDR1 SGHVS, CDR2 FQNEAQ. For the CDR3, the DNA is TGTGCCAGCAGCCCCGGGATCTCCTACGAGCAGTACTTC. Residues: CASSPGISYEQYF.

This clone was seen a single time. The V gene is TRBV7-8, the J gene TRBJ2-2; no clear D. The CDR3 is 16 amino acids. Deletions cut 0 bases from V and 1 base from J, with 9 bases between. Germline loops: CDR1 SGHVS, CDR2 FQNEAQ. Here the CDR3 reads CASSLAVLRNTGELFF. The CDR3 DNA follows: TGTGCCAGCAGCTTAGCGGTACTAAGGAACACCGGGGAGCTGTTTTTT.

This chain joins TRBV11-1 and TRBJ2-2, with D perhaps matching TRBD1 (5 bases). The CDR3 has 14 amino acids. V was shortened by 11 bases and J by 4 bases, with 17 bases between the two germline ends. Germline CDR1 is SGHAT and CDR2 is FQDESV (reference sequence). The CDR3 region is CASQPDSLTGELFF. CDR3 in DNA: TGTGCCTCCCAGCCAGACAGCCTCACCGGGGAGCTGTTTTTT.

CDR3 amino acids: CATSKDQGSQPQHF. CDR3 nucleotides: TGTGCCACCAGCAAAGATCAGGGAAGTCAGCCCCAGCATTTT. The genes are TRBV15 and TRBJ1-5; a weak D match, TRBD1 (5 bases). Per germline, CDR1 LNHNV and CDR2 YYDKDF (reference sequence). This CDR3 is built from 14 residues. Trimming cost V 4 bases and J 6 bases, with 13 bases left between them.

Here the CDR3 reads CATQRGVEDGWEETQYF. The CDR3 nucleotides are TGTGCCACCCAGAGAGGTGTCGAGGACGGTTGGGAGGAGACCCAGTACTTC. The chain combines TRBV7-8 with TRBJ2-5, with TRBD2 as a possible D gene (5 bases). The CDR3 sequence is 17 residues long. Trimming took off 10 bases at V and 5 bases at J, with 29 bases between the two ends. Germline values: CDR1 SGHVS, CDR2 FQNEAQ.

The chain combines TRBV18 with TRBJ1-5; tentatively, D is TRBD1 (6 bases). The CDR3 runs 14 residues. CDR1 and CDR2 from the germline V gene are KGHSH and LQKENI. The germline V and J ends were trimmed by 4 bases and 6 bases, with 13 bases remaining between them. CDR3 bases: TGTGCCAGCTCACTCGATAAGACAGGTCAGCCCCAGCATTTT. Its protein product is CASSLDKTGQPQHF.

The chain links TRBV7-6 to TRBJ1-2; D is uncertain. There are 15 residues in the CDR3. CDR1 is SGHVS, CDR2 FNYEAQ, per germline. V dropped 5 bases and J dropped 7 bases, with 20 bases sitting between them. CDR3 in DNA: TGTGCCAGCAGCCCACTTTCCGGGGTTAGCTCTGGCTACACCTTC. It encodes CASSPLSGVSSGYTF.

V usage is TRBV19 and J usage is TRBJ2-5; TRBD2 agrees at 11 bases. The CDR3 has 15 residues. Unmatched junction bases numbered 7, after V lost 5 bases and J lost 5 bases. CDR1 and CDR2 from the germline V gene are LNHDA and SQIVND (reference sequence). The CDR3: CASSPRTSGWETQYF. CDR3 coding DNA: TGTGCCAGTAGTCCCAGGACTAGCGGGTGGGAGACCCAGTACTTC.

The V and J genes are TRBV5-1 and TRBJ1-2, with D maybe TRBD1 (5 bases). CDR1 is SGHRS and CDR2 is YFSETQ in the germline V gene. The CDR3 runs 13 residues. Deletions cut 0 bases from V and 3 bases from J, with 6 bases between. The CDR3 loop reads CASSLGRDYGYTF. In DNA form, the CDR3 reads TGCGCCAGCAGCTTGGGCAGGGACTATGGCTACACCTTC.

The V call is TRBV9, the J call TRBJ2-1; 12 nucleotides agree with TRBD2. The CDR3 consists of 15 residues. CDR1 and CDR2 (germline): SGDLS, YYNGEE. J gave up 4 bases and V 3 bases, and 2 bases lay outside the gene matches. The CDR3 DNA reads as TGTGCCAGCAGCGCTCTAGCGGGAGGGTACAATGAGCAGTTCTTC. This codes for CASSALAGGYNEQFF.